One and the same sample provided the 15 T cell receptor beta chains below, sequenced in a study of T-cell reconstitution after alpha-beta-depleted transplantation in children. Unique molecular identifiers tagged the TCRbeta library. TCRdb ran MiXCR on the PCR reads and lists one entry per CDR3 protein. The table includes approximately 97,000 distinct CDR3 sequences, about 6% detected once. Material: PBMCs, mostly from graft donor cells, obtained 60 days after TCRalphabeta/CD19-depleted stem cell transplant. Receptors originate from a female patient between 2 and 15 years old who had a stem cell transplant for Fanconi anemia, so the T cells may come from the graft donor.

This clonotype was seen a handful of times. J is TRBJ1-1 and V is TRBV30; 7 nucleotides match TRBD1. There are 16 residues in the CDR3. Germline-derived CDR1 and CDR2 are GTSNPN and SVGIG (reference sequence). V lost 0 bases to trimming and J lost 6 bases; unmatched junction nucleotides: 13. The CDR3 sequence is CAWSVLPAGGRAEAFF. The CDR3 nucleotides are TGTGCCTGGAGTGTCCTACCGGCAGGGGGGAGGGCTGAAGCTTTCTTT.

The chain combines TRBV7-2 with TRBJ1-5; D remains unclear. This CDR3 contains 14 residues. CDR1 and CDR2 (germline): SGHTA, FQGNSA. With 2 bases removed from V and 2 bases from J, the gap between germline ends came to 7 bases. The chain's CDR3 is CASSLTRGNQPQHF. In nucleotides, the CDR3 is TGTGCCAGCAGCTTAACACGGGGCAATCAGCCCCAGCATTTT. Full variable domain (outside the CDR3, taken from reference TRBV7-2 and TRBJ1-5): GAGVSQSPSNKVTEKGKDVELRCDPISGHTALYWYRQSLGQGLEFLIYFQGNSAPDKSGLPSDRFSAERTGGSVSTLTIQRTQQEDSAVYLCASSLTRGNQPQHFGDGTRLSIL.

This clonotype was found many times. The rearrangement joins TRBV11-3 to TRBJ1-2; D is perhaps TRBD1 (6 bases). The CDR3 contains 14 residues. CDR1 and CDR2 from the germline V gene are SGHNT and YENEEA. V lost 5 bases, J lost 1 base, and 11 bases lay in between. CDR3 residues: CASSADSNNYGYTF. CDR3 sequence (DNA): TGTGCCAGCAGCGCGGACAGCAATAACTATGGCTACACCTTC.

V usage is TRBV14 and J usage is TRBJ2-7; D is possibly TRBD2 (5 bases). This CDR3 region has 14 residues. Trimming cost V 5 bases and J 2 bases, with 13 bases left between them. Germline CDR1 reads SGHDN; CDR2 reads FVKESK. CDR3 region: CASSRERETYEQYF. The CDR3 DNA follows: TGTGCCAGCAGCAGGGAGAGGGAGACCTACGAGCAGTACTTC.

This clonotype was observed a handful of times. V gene TRBV9 combines with J gene TRBJ2-7; 12 nucleotides line up with TRBD2. The junction had 8 bases not matched to a gene; V was cut back by 4 bases and J by 9 bases. This CDR3 is built from 14 residues. The V gene's germline CDR1 is SGDLS and CDR2 YYNGEE. CDR3 region: CASSSTSGGAGQYF. The CDR3 nucleotides are TGTGCCAGCAGCTCGACTAGCGGGGGAGCTGGGCAGTACTTC.

Many counts were recorded for this clonotype. The genes are TRBV29-1 and TRBJ2-1, with D tentatively TRBD1 (6 bases). Germline assignment: CDR1 SQVTM and CDR2 ANQGSEA. Deletions cut 5 bases from V and 0 bases from J, with 17 bases between. This CDR3 spans 16 amino acids. CDR3 coding DNA: TGCAGCGTTACAACCGGACAGTCCCGCTCCTACAATGAGCAGTTCTTC. Encoded protein: CSVTTGQSRSYNEQFF.

This clonotype was counted many times. The rearrangement uses TRBV20-1 and TRBJ2-5; TRBD1 agrees at 7 bases. The CDR3 sequence is 16 residues long. The germline CDR1 and CDR2 sequences are DFQATT and SNEGSKA (reference sequence). V gave up 0 bases and J gave up 5 bases; unmatched junction bases: 12. The CDR3 loop is CSARDPRQGTEETQYF. The CDR3 nucleotides read TGCAGTGCTAGAGATCCCCGACAGGGTACGGAGGAGACCCAGTACTTC.

This clonotype was seen repeatedly, ten times or more. V and J are TRBV20-1 and TRBJ1-4; 7 bases are a match to TRBD1. The CDR3 is made up of 14 amino acids. Per the germline V gene, CDR1 is DFQATT and CDR2 is SNEGSKA (reference sequence). V was pared by 3 bases and J by 5 bases, with 6 bases of the junction left unmatched. CDR3 in DNA: TGCAGTGCTAGGGAGACAGGGCGGAATGAAAAACTGTTTTTT. This translates into CSARETGRNEKLFF.

This clonotype has just one count. The chain carries TRBV3-1 and TRBJ2-1, with 13 bases aligning to TRBD2. Trimming cost V 4 bases and J 10 bases; bases outside gene matches: 10. This CDR3 is built from 16 residues. From germline, CDR1 is LGHDT and CDR2 YNNKEL (reference sequence). The CDR3 loop is CASSPLTSGRPGEQFF. CDR3 DNA: TGTGCCAGCAGCCCCCTGACTAGCGGGAGGCCGGGGGAGCAGTTCTTC.

The sample holds a few counts of this clonotype. V and J are TRBV20-1 and TRBJ2-7; 14 bases map to TRBD2. Germline lookup yields CDR1 DFQATT and CDR2 SNEGSKA (reference sequence). The CDR3 loop spans 13 amino acids. Losses at the gene ends were 6 bases for V and 2 bases for J; bases not matched to a gene: 0. CDR3 sequence (DNA): TGCAGTGCGACTAGCGGGAGGGCCTACGAGCAGTACTTC. It specifies CSATSGRAYEQYF.

The rearrangement links TRBV3-1 to TRBJ2-5; 10 bases agree with TRBD1. The CDR3 is made up of 15 amino acids. Germline V gives CDR1 LGHDT, CDR2 YNNKEL (reference sequence). After removal of 4 bases from V and 5 bases from J, the junction contained 7 bases not matched to a gene. The DNA for the CDR3 is TGTGCCAGCAGCCTCGGGACAGGGGAGTGGGAGACCCAGTACTTC. This encodes CASSLGTGEWETQYF.

This clonotype has more than one count but fewer than ten. The chain has TRBV15 and TRBJ1-6, with unresolved D. CDR3 length: 13 residues. V shed 0 bases and J shed 7 bases, with 4 bases lying between them. Germline CDR1 LNHNV, CDR2 YYDKDF (reference sequence). The CDR3 DNA reads as TGTGCCACCAGCAGAGATCGAAATTCACCCCTCCACTTT. This translates into CATSRDRNSPLHF.

This rearrangement joins TRBV28 to TRBJ1-1; 9 nucleotides align to TRBD1. The CDR3 is 16 amino acids. Germline V gene lookup returns CDR1 MDHEN and CDR2 SYDVKM. The trim removed 7 bases at V and 1 base at J, leaving 10 bases unmatched. The CDR3 is CASTAYRGLENTEAFF. The CDR3 nucleotides are TGTGCCAGCACCGCGTACAGGGGGCTAGAGAACACTGAAGCTTTCTTT. The full variable domain, completed using reference TRBV28 and TRBJ1-1, is DVKVTQSSRYLVKRTGEKVFLECVQDMDHENMFWYRQDPGLGLRLIYFSYDVKMKEKGDIPEGYSVSREKKERFSLILESASTNQTSMYLCASTAYRGLENTEAFFGQGTRLTVV.

This clonotype was recorded at least ten times. The chain has TRBV12-3 or TRBV12-4 and TRBJ2-2, with D perhaps matching TRBD1 (6 bases). Trimming shortened V by 6 bases and J by 6 bases, and 14 bases separated the two germline ends. The CDR3 is 14 residues long. The chain's CDR3 is CASSQTGSAGELFF. The CDR3 coding sequence is TGTGCCAGCAGCCAAACAGGGTCCGCCGGGGAGCTGTTTTTT.

The sample holds many counts of this clonotype. The rearrangement joins TRBV7-3 to TRBJ1-1; D is perhaps TRBD1 (5 bases). The CDR3 is made up of 14 amino acids. CDR1 SGHTA and CDR2 FQGTGA come from the germline V gene. Trimming stripped 5 bases from V and 3 bases from J, with 13 bases between. The CDR3 DNA is TGTGCCAGCAGCCTAGCCGGGGCGGACACTGAAGCTTTCTTT. Residues: CASSLAGADTEAFF.